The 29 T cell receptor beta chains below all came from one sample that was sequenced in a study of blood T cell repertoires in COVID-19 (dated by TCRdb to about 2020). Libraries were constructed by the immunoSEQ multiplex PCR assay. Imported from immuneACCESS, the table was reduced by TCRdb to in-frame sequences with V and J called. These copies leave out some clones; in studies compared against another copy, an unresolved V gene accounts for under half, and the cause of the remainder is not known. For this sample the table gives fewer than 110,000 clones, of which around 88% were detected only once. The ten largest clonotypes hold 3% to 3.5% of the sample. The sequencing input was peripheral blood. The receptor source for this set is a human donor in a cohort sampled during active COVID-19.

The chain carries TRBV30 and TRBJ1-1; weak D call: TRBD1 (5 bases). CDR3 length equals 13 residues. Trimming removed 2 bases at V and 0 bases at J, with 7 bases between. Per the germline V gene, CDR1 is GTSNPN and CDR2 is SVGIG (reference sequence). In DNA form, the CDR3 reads TGTGCCTGGAGTATACAGGTGAACACTGAAGCTTTCTTT. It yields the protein CAWSIQVNTEAFF.

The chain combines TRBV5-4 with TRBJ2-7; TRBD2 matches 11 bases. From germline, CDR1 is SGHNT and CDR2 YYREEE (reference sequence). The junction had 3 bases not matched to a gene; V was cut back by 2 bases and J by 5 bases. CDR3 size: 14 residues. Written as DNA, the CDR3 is TGTGCCAGCAGCTTTAGCGGGGGGGCGAACGAGCAGTACTTC. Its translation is CASSFSGGANEQYF.

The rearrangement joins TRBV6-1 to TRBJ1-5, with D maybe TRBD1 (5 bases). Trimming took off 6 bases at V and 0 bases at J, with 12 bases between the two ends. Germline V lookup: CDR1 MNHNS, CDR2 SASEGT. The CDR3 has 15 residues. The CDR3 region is CASRGGRNSNQPQHF. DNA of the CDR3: TGTGCCAGCAGGGGGGGTAGGAATAGCAATCAGCCCCAGCATTTT.

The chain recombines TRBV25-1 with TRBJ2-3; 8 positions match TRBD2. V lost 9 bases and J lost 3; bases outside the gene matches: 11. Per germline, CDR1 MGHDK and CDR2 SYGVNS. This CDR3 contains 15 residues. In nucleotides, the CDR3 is TGTGCCAGTACTAGCGGAGGAGGTCGAACAGATACGCAGTATTTT. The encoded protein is CASTSGGGRTDTQYF.

CDR3 DNA sequence: TGTGCCAGCGGGGAGGGGGGGCAGCTGAACACTGAAGCTTTCTTT. This encodes CASGEGGQLNTEAFF. The chain uses TRBV6-5 and TRBJ1-1; D possibly corresponds to TRBD1 (6 bases). V dropped 8 bases and J dropped 0 bases, with 16 bases sitting between them. CDR3 length: 15 residues. CDR1 and CDR2 from the germline V gene are MNHEY and SVGAGI.

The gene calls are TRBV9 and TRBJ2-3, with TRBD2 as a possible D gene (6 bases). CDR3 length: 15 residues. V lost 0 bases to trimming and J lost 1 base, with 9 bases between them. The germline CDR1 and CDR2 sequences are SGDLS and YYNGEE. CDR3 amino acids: CASSVGGGGTDTQYF. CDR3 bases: TGTGCCAGCAGCGTAGGGGGCGGGGGCACAGATACGCAGTATTTT.

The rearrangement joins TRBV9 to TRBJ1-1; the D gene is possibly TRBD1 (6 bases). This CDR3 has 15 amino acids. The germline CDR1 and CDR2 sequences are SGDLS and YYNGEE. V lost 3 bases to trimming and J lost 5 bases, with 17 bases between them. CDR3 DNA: TGTGCCAGCAGCGGAACAGGGATTCGTAGGACTGAAGCTTTCTTT. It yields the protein CASSGTGIRRTEAFF.

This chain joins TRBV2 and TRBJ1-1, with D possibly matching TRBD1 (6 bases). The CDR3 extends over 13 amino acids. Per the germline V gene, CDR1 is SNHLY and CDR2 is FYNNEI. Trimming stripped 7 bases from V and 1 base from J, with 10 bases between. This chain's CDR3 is CASTPTGNTEAFF. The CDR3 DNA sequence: TGTGCCAGCACCCCGACAGGGAACACTGAAGCTTTCTTT.

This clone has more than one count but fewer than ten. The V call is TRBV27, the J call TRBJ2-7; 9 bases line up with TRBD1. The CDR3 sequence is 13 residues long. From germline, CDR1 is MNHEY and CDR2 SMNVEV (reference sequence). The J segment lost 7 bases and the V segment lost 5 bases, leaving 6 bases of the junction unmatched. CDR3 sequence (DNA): TGTGCCAGCAGTCCCGGGACAGGGTCGGAGCAGTACTTC. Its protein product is CASSPGTGSEQYF.

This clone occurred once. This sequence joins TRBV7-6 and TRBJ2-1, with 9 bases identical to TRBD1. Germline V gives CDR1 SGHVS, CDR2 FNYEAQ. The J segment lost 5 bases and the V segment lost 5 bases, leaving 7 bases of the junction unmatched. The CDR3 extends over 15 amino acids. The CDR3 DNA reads TGTGCCAGCAGCGTTAAGACAGGGGGGCACAATGAGCAGTTCTTC. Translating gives CASSVKTGGHNEQFF. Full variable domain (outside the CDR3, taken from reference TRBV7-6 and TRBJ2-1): GAGVSQSPRYKVTKRGQDVALRCDPISGHVSLYWYRQALGQGPEFLTYFNYEAQQDKSGLPNDRFSAERPEGSISTLTIQRTEQRDSAMYRCASSVKTGGHNEQFFGPGTRLTVL.

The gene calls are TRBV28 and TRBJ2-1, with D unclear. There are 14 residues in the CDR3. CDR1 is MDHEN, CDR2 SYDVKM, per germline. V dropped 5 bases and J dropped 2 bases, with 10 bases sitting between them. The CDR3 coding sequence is TGTGCCAGCAGTCGAGCTAAACCCTACAATGAGCAGTTCTTC. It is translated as CASSRAKPYNEQFF.

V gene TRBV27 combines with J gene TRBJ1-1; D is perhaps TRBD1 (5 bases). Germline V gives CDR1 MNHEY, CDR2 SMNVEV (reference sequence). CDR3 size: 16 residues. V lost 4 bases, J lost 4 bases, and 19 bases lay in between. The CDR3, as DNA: TGTGCCAGCAGTTCTACAGGACGTGGTTACGTCACTGAAGCTTTCTTT. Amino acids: CASSSTGRGYVTEAFF.

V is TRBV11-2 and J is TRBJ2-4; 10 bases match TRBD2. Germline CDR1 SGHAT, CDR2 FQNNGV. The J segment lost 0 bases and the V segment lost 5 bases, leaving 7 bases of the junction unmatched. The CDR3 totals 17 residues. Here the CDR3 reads CASSPGLAAIAKNIQYF. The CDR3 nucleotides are TGTGCCAGCAGCCCCGGACTAGCGGCGATAGCCAAAAACATTCAGTACTTC.

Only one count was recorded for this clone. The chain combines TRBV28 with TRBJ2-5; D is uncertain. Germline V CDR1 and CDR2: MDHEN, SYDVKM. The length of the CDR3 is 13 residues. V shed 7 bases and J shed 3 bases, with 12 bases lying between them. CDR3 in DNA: TGTGCCAGCAAGAGAGGCGGTAAAGAGACCCAGTACTTC. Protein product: CASKRGGKETQYF. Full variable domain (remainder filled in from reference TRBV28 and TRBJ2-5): DVKVTQSSRYLVKRTGEKVFLECVQDMDHENMFWYRQDPGLGLRLIYFSYDVKMKEKGDIPEGYSVSREKKERFSLILESASTNQTSMYLCASKRGGKETQYFGPGTRLLVL.

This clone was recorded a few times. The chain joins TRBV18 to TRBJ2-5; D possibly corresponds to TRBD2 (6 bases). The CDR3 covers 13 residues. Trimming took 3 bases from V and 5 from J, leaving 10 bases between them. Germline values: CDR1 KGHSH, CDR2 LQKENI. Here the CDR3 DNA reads TGTGCCAGCTCACCCCGTGGGGGGGAGACCCAGTACTTC. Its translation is CASSPRGGETQYF.

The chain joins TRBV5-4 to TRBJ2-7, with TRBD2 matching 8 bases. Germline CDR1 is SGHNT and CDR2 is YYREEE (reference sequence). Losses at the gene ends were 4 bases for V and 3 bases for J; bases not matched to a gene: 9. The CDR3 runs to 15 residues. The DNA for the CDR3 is TGTGCCAGCAGCCTTGGGACTAGTCGAGACTACGAGCAGTACTTC. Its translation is CASSLGTSRDYEQYF.

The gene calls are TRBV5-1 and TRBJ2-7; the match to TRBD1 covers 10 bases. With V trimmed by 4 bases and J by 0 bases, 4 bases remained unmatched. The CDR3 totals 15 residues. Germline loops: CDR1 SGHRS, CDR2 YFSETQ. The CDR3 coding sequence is TGCGCCAGCAGCCCGACAGGGGGCAGCTCCTACGAGCAGTACTTC. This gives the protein CASSPTGGSSYEQYF.

As DNA, the CDR3 is TGTGCCAGTAGTATATCAGGGGATAGCAATCAGCCCCAGCATTTT. It encodes CASSISGDSNQPQHF. This sequence joins TRBV19 and TRBJ1-5; tentatively, D is TRBD1 (6 bases). With 2 bases removed from V and 0 bases from J, the gap between germline ends came to 8 bases. From germline, CDR1 is LNHDA and CDR2 SQIVND (reference sequence). The CDR3 extends over 15 amino acids.

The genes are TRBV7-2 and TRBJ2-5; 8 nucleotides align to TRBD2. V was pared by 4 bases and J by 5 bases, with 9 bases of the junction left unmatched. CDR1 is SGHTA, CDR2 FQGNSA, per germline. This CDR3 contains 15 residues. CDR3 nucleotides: TGTGCCAGCAGCTCCGAGCGGGGGAGGCGGGAGACCCAGTACTTC. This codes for CASSSERGRRETQYF.

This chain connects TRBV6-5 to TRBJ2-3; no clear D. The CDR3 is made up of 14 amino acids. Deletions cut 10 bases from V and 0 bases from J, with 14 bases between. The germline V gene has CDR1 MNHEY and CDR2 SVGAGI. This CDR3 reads CATRQVFSTDTQYF. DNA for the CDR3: TGTGCCACCCGCCAGGTCTTTAGCACAGATACGCAGTATTTT.

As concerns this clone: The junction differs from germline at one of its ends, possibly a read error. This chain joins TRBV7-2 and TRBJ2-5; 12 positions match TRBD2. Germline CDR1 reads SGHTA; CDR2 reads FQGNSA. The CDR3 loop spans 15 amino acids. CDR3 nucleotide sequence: TGTGCCAGCAGCCTAGCGGGAGGGCCCGGGCAGACCCAGTACTTC. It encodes CASSLAGGPGQTQYF.

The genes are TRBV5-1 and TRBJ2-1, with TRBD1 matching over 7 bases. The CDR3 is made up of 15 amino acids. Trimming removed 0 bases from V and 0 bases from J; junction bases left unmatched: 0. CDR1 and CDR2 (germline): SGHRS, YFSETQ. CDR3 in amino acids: CASSLDRGSYNEQFF. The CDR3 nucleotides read TGCGCCAGCAGCTTGGACAGGGGCTCCTACAATGAGCAGTTCTTC.

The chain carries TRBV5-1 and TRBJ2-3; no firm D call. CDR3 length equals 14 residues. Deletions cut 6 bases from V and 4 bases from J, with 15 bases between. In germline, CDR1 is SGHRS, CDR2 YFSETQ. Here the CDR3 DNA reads TGCGCCAGCAAGACACCGTCCCCCTCAGATACGCAGTATTTT. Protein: CASKTPSPSDTQYF.

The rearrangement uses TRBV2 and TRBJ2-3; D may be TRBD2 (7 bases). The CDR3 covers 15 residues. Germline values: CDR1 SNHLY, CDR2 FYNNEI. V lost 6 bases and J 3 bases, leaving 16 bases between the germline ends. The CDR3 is CASRVQGGRTDTQYF. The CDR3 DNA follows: TGTGCCAGCAGGGTACAGGGAGGGCGGACAGATACGCAGTATTTT.

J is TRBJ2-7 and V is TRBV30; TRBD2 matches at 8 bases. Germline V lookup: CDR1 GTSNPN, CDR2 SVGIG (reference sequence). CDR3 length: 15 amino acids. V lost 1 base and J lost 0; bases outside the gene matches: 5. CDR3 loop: CAWSEERGSSYEQYF. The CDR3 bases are TGTGCCTGGAGTGAGGAGCGGGGGAGCTCCTACGAGCAGTACTTC.

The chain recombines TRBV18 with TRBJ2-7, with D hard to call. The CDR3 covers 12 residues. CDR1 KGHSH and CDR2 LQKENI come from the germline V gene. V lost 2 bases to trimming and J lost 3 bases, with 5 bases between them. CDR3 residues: CASSPNSYEQYF. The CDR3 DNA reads TGTGCCAGCTCACCAAACAGCTACGAGCAGTACTTC. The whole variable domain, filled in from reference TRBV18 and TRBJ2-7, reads NAGVMQNPRHLVRRRGQEARLRCSPMKGHSHVYWYRQLPEEGLKFMVYLQKENIIDESGMPKERFSAEFPKEGPSILRIQQVVRGDSAAYFCASSPNSYEQYFGPGTRLTVT.

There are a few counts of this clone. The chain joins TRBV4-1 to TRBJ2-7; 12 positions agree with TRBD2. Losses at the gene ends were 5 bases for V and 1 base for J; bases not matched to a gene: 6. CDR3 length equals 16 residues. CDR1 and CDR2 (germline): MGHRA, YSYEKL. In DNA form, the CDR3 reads TGCGCCAGCAGCTCAAGGACTAGCGGGGAGTCCTACGAGCAGTACTTC. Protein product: CASSSRTSGESYEQYF.

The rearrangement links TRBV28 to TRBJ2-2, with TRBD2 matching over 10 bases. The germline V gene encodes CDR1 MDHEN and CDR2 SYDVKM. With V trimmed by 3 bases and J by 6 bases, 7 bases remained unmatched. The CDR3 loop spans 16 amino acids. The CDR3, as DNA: TGTGCCAGCAGTTTGCCTAGCGGGAGTTTGGCCGGGGAGCTGTTTTTT. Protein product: CASSLPSGSLAGELFF.

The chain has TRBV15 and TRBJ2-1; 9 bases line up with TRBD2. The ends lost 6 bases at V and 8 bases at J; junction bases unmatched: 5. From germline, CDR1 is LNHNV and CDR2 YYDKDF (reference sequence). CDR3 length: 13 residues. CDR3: CATRGGGAYEQFF. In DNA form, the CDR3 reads TGTGCCACCAGGGGCGGGGGGGCATATGAGCAGTTCTTC.